The TCR beta chain under discussion was sequenced for a study of monozygotic twins with inflammatory bowel disease. Remarks on this clonotype: Its antigen is not known.

Per the germline V gene, CDR1 is LNHNV and CDR2 is YYDKDF (reference sequence). This CDR3 region has 15 residues. The study's findings and limits: Among the T cells, different subtypes could not be distinguished. Those with IBD had lower TCRbeta diversity (inverse Simpson) than their healthy co-twins did.

Each UMI, carrying a 6-nucleotide sample barcode, came from template switching. TCRdb re-analyzed the 5' RACE reads; it lists each CDR3 protein once, without DNA. Recorded here are 150,000 or so distinct CDR3 sequences; the top ten clones represent 0.95% to 1.5%. The clonotype originates from a human donor with ulcerative colitis or Crohn's disease, or a healthy co-twin of an affected twin (not recorded which). The chain joins TRBV15 to TRBJ2-1; TCRdb gives TRBD1 as the D gene, but with no DNA this cannot be confirmed. Sequenced sample: blood. The CDR3 region is CATSRVGGDYNEQFF.